This record looks at one T cell receptor (beta chain) sequence and its context. Its antigen is not identified. The assay was immunoSEQ multiplex PCR, and TCRdb's table has in-frame clones only and misses some. In the table there are about 2.4 million clones, around 90% of which are singletons. The germline gives CDR1 MNHNY, CDR2 SVGAGI (reference sequence). Unmatched junction bases numbered 8, after V lost 2 bases and J lost 6 bases. CDR3 length: 16 residues. This sample was taken from a study of shared clonotypes between healthy human individuals. Study context: Donors were two women and a few men aged 18 to 49. The study used three CD4 naive, three CD4 memory, two CD8 naive and one CD8 memory plate per donor.

Study-wide points: Generally, naive subsets came out with larger estimated richness than memory subsets. Relative to clonotypes present in all four donors, those not shared had lower generation probabilities.

The sample was naive CD4+ T cells sorted from blood. Described subset: CD45RA+ positively selected. V usage is TRBV6-6 and J usage is TRBJ1-5; TRBD1 matches at 9 bases. The sequence was collected from a man aged 18 to 29 in good health. The CDR3: CASSYEDRGRGQPQHF. CDR3 in DNA: TGTGCCAGCAGTTACGAGGACAGGGGAAGGGGTCAGCCCCAGCATTTT.